The clone carrying this T cell receptor (beta chain) appeared a few times. Its antigen is unknown. The sample, about 10 milliliters of peripheral blood, was drawn from each donor. At least 7 million PBMCs were isolated per sample. The record originates from a study of blood T cells in healthy people across ages. General study findings and limits: Older age went with lower TCR beta diversity per million T cells, in a roughly linear way. Unsorted PBMC material precluded a definitive naive versus antigen-experienced comparison.

PCR was performed a second time for about 7 to 11 cycles using a sample-barcoded 5' primer and a J-beta primer mix. MiXCR, run by TCRdb on the 5' RACE reads, gives a single entry per CDR3 protein. Among 910,000 or so distinct CDR3 sequences listed, just over 50% were seen once. This TCR was recovered from a woman aged 55-70 years in good health. The source material was blood.

The CDR3 coding sequence is TGTGCCAGCAGTACGCGGGGGAGCTCCTACGAGCAGTACTTC. Translating it yields CASSTRGSSYEQYF. V is TRBV12-3 or TRBV12-4 and J is TRBJ2-7, with 7 bases matching TRBD2. V was clipped by 5 bases and J by 0 bases; unmatched bases: 4. The CDR3 runs to 14 residues.